This entry lists 25 T cell receptor beta chains sequenced from one sample in a study of blood T cell repertoires in COVID-19. TCRdb's copy holds only in-frame clones and misses some; the assay was immunoSEQ multiplex PCR. Altogether around 150,000 clones are present, approximately 80% being singletons, with the ten largest covering about 8.4%. Input material: peripheral blood. The receptor set was obtained from a woman aged 60-70 years with active or convalescent COVID-19.

The chain combines TRBV14 with TRBJ2-5, with 7 positions matching TRBD1. J was trimmed by 1 base and V by 2 bases; bases with no gene match: 10. There are 17 residues in the CDR3. Germline assignment: CDR1 SGHDN and CDR2 FVKESK. CDR3 in DNA: TGTGCCAGCAGCCAACACAGGGGCGGATCGGGCCAAGAGACCCAGTACTTC. Its translation: CASSQHRGGSGQETQYF.

V is TRBV7-3 and J is TRBJ2-1, with 11 bases that match TRBD2. The CDR3 is made up of 16 amino acids. Germline V gene lookup returns CDR1 SGHTA and CDR2 FQGTGA. V shed 1 base, J shed 4 bases, and the junction held 3 bases outside the gene matches. CDR3 sequence (DNA): TGTGCCAGCAGCTTAAGTGGGACTAGCGGTTACAATGAGCAGTTCTTC. This sequence encodes CASSLSGTSGYNEQFF.

The chain links TRBV19 to TRBJ2-6; D is perhaps TRBD2 (5 bases). V was trimmed by 7 bases and J by 4 bases, leaving 14 bases between them. The CDR3 runs to 15 residues. Germline assignment: CDR1 LNHDA and CDR2 SQIVND (reference sequence). The CDR3 nucleotides are TGTGCCAGTACTGAGGGAGCTTCAGGGGCCAACGTCCTGACTTTC. Translated, it gives CASTEGASGANVLTF.

Concerning this clone: Other DNA sequences within the sample encode an identical CDR3. This chain connects TRBV7-2 to TRBJ2-4, with D uncertain. Germline-derived CDR1 and CDR2 are SGHTA and FQGNSA. The CDR3 covers 14 residues. Trimming removed 1 base at V and 3 bases at J, with 7 bases between. CDR3 in DNA: TGTGCCAGCAGCTTAGGTCCCAGCAAAAACATTCAGTACTTC. Its translation is CASSLGPSKNIQYF.

The rearrangement joins TRBV18 to TRBJ2-3, with TRBD1 identical over 7 bases. Trimming took 3 bases from V and 0 from J; bases not matched to a gene: 6. Germline V lookup: CDR1 KGHSH, CDR2 LQKENI. CDR3 length: 16 residues. CDR3: CASSPSRQGSTDTQYF. CDR3 in DNA: TGTGCCAGCTCACCCAGCCGACAGGGAAGCACAGATACGCAGTATTTT.

V and J are TRBV18 and TRBJ2-5, with D unresolved. Germline loops: CDR1 KGHSH, CDR2 LQKENI. CDR3 length: 14 amino acids. V gave up 3 bases and J gave up 5 bases, with 13 bases separating them. DNA of the CDR3: TGTGCCAGCTCACCGCTTTACGGTAGCGAGACCCAGTACTTC. Protein: CASSPLYGSETQYF.

The genes are TRBV7-2 and TRBJ1-1; D ambiguous. Between the trimmed V and J ends, which lost 6 bases and 4 bases, there was a span of 12 bases. This CDR3 region has 13 residues. Germline-derived CDR1 and CDR2 are SGHTA and FQGNSA. The CDR3 DNA follows: TGTGCCAGCAGTTCTAGCGTTACCACTGAAGCTTTCTTT. Its translation is CASSSSVTTEAFF.

The genes are TRBV6-5 and TRBJ2-1; D may be TRBD1 (6 bases). The germline V gene has CDR1 MNHEY and CDR2 SVGAGI. Trimming pared 0 bases from V and 7 bases from J, leaving 16 bases between. This CDR3 spans 16 amino acids. CDR3 sequence: CASSYSMAAGENEQFF. DNA of the CDR3: TGTGCCAGCAGTTACTCGATGGCTGCAGGGGAGAATGAGCAGTTCTTC.

In this sample, this clone turned up many times. The chain couples TRBV6-2 or TRBV6-3 to TRBJ2-7, with TRBD2 identical over 7 bases. The junction had 8 bases not matched to a gene; V was cut back by 0 bases and J by 0 bases. The length of the CDR3 is 17 residues. Per the germline V gene, CDR1 is MNHEY and CDR2 is SVGEGT. Here the CDR3 DNA reads TGTGCCAGCAGTTACTCGAATCGGGGGAGGGCCTCCTACGAGCAGTACTTC. Its protein is CASSYSNRGRASYEQYF.

The chain joins TRBV5-1 to TRBJ2-5, with a weak D call TRBD1 (5 bases). The CDR3 length is 15 residues. Germline loops: CDR1 SGHRS, CDR2 YFSETQ. V was shortened by 0 bases and J by 1 base, with 10 bases between the two germline ends. The DNA for the CDR3 is TGCGCCAGCAGCTTGGCCATAGGGGTCCAAGAGACCCAGTACTTC. This sequence encodes CASSLAIGVQETQYF. Supplemented by reference TRBV5-1 and TRBJ2-5, the full variable domain reads KAGVTQTPRYLIKTRGQQVTLSCSPISGHRSVSWYQQTPGQGLQFLFEYFSETQRNKGNFPGRFSGRQFSNSRSEMNVSTLELGDSALYLCASSLAIGVQETQYFGPGTRLLVL.

The rearrangement joins TRBV25-1 to TRBJ1-1; a possible D gene is TRBD1 (6 bases). From germline, CDR1 is MGHDK and CDR2 SYGVNS. The V and J ends lost 5 bases and 7 bases respectively, with 14 bases between them. The CDR3 spans 13 residues. This CDR3 is CASSRQGLGEAFF. CDR3 nucleotide sequence: TGTGCCAGCAGTAGGCAGGGGTTGGGTGAAGCTTTCTTT. Full variable domain (missing parts from reference TRBV25-1 and TRBJ1-1): EADIYQTPRYLVIGTGKKITLECSQTMGHDKMYWYQQDPGMELHLIHYSYGVNSTEKGDLSSESTVSRIRTEHFPLTLESARPSHTSQYLCASSRQGLGEAFFGQGTRLTVV.

The V and J genes are TRBV21-1 and TRBJ2-1; TRBD2 is the table's D call, not checked against the DNA. TRBV21-1 is an annotated pseudogene. CDR3 length: 15 residues. The CDR3 nucleotides read TGTGCCAGCAGCCTAGCGGGGGGGCCGTCCGATGAGCAGTTCTTC. Amino acid sequence: CASSLAGGPSDEQFF.

This clone was counted between two and nine times. The chain uses TRBV9 and TRBJ1-2, with 9 nucleotides matching TRBD1. V shed 3 bases, J shed 4 bases, and the junction held 4 bases outside the gene matches. Germline CDR1 is SGDLS and CDR2 is YYNGEE. This CDR3 contains 14 residues. The CDR3 is CASSARDRVYGYTF. The CDR3 DNA is TGTGCCAGCAGCGCCCGGGACAGGGTCTATGGCTACACCTTC.

This sequence joins TRBV12-3 or TRBV12-4 and TRBJ2-1; 14 bases agree with TRBD2. CDR3 size: 13 residues. The J segment lost 12 bases and the V segment lost 5 bases, leaving 3 bases of the junction unmatched. In DNA, the CDR3 is TGTGCCAGCAGTGGGACTAGCGGGGGTCGGCAGTTCTTC. It yields the protein CASSGTSGGRQFF.

This sequence joins TRBV6-2 or TRBV6-3 and TRBJ2-2, with TRBD2 as a possible D gene (6 bases). Germline lookup yields CDR1 MNHEY and CDR2 SVGEGT. The CDR3 loop spans 16 amino acids. The V end lost 5 bases, the J end lost 1 base, and 14 bases lay between the germline ends. In DNA form, the CDR3 reads TGTGCCAGCAGTCACCAGGGACTCCTGAACACCGGGGAGCTGTTTTTT. Translating it yields CASSHQGLLNTGELFF.

V and J are TRBV28 and TRBJ2-1; TRBD2 agrees at 8 bases. The CDR3 runs 14 residues. J lost 4 bases, V lost 6 bases, and 5 bases had no gene match. The germline V gene has CDR1 MDHEN and CDR2 SYDVKM. This chain's CDR3 is CASRGLDIYNEQFF. CDR3 sequence (DNA): TGTGCCAGCAGGGGACTAGATATTTACAATGAGCAGTTCTTC.

The V call is TRBV6-2 or TRBV6-3, the J call TRBJ2-7; possible D gene TRBD2, 6 bases. Germline assignment: CDR1 MNHEY and CDR2 SVGEGT. The CDR3 is 14 amino acids. The V end was cut by 4 bases, the J end by 4 bases, with 14 bases between. The CDR3 region is CASSSHSGGYEQYF. CDR3 bases: TGTGCCAGCAGTTCCCACAGCGGAGGGTACGAGCAGTACTTC.

The chain joins TRBV7-2 to TRBJ1-1, with 7 bases lining up with TRBD1. The CDR3 runs 14 residues. The J segment lost 5 bases and the V segment lost 4 bases, leaving 7 bases of the junction unmatched. Looked up from germline, CDR1 is SGHTA and CDR2 is FQGNSA. CDR3 DNA sequence: TGTGCCAGCAGCTCAGTACAGGGGAGGACTGAAGCTTTCTTT. The encoded protein is CASSSVQGRTEAFF.

The CDR3 sequence is CASRGDRANEKLFF. In DNA form, the CDR3 reads TGTGCCAGCAGGGGGGACAGGGCTAATGAAAAACTGTTTTTT. The genes are TRBV25-1 and TRBJ1-4; 9 bases agree with TRBD1. V lost 6 bases, J lost 3 bases, and 2 bases stayed unmatched. Germline CDR1 and CDR2: MGHDK and SYGVNS. The CDR3 is 14 amino acids. Complete variable domain (other parts from reference TRBV25-1 and TRBJ1-4): EADIYQTPRYLVIGTGKKITLECSQTMGHDKMYWYQQDPGMELHLIHYSYGVNSTEKGDLSSESTVSRIRTEHFPLTLESARPSHTSQYLCASRGDRANEKLFFGSGTQLSVL.

J is TRBJ1-3 and V is TRBV9; 7 positions match TRBD1. The CDR3 is made up of 17 amino acids. Unmatched junction bases numbered 6, after V lost 0 bases and J lost 0 bases. In germline, CDR1 is SGDLS, CDR2 YYNGEE. The CDR3 coding sequence is TGTGCCAGCAGCGTAGGGGCCTCAGGGGGCTCTGGAAACACCATATATTTT. It yields the protein CASSVGASGGSGNTIYF.

The J gene is TRBJ1-6, the V gene TRBV3-1 (or the pseudogene TRBV3-2); a weak D match, TRBD1 (5 bases). The CDR3 sequence is 14 residues long. Trimming stripped 0 bases from V and 5 bases from J, with 5 bases between. CDR1 is LGHDT, CDR2 YNNKEL, per germline (reference sequence). CDR3: CASSQDRDNSPLHF. The CDR3 nucleotides read TGTGCCAGCAGCCAAGACAGGGATAATTCACCCCTCCACTTT.

The V gene is TRBV10-3, the J gene TRBJ1-1; D not resolved. V lost 3 bases to trimming and J lost 1 base, with 12 bases between them. CDR3 length equals 15 residues. The germline gives CDR1 ENHRY, CDR2 SYGVKD. The CDR3: CAISETGAENTEAFF. CDR3 DNA sequence: TGTGCCATCAGTGAAACCGGAGCGGAGAACACTGAAGCTTTCTTT.

The rearrangement links TRBV18 to TRBJ1-1, with 7 bases aligning to TRBD1. CDR3 length: 17 residues. J lost 1 base, V lost 3 bases, and 11 bases had no gene match. Germline V gene sequence: CDR1 KGHSH, CDR2 LQKENI. Here the CDR3 DNA reads TGTGCCAGCTCACCGCGAAGGACCGGGACAGAGAACACTGAAGCTTTCTTT. This translates into CASSPRRTGTENTEAFF. Based on the CDR3 plus reference TRBV18 and TRBJ1-1, the full variable domain is NAGVMQNPRHLVRRRGQEARLRCSPMKGHSHVYWYRQLPEEGLKFMVYLQKENIIDESGMPKERFSAEFPKEGPSILRIQQVVRGDSAAYFCASSPRRTGTENTEAFFGQGTRLTVV.

Worth noting for this clone: Other DNA variants within this sample encode the same CDR3. V usage is TRBV11-3 and J usage is TRBJ2-2, with 8 bases aligning to TRBD2. The CDR3 length is 16 residues. The trim removed 5 bases at V and 2 bases at J, leaving 7 bases unmatched. Germline loops: CDR1 SGHNT, CDR2 YENEEA. The CDR3 reads CASSPRSGKNTGELFF. The CDR3 region has the DNA TGTGCCAGCAGCCCCCGTAGCGGGAAAAACACCGGGGAGCTGTTTTTT.

In this sample, this clone turned up a few times. The chain combines TRBV19 with TRBJ1-2, with 8 positions matching TRBD1. Germline V gene data show CDR1 as LNHDA and CDR2 as SQIVND (reference sequence). There are 13 residues in the CDR3. Trimming removed 8 bases from V and 4 bases from J; junction bases left unmatched: 6. CDR3 residues: CASQRQGSYGYTF. CDR3 sequence (DNA): TGTGCCAGTCAAAGACAGGGGAGCTATGGCTACACCTTC.